The rows below give T cell receptor beta chains drawn from one sample of a study of blood T cell repertoires in COVID-19. Produced via immunoSEQ multiplex PCR; TCRdb's table is partial and in-frame only. Of about 260,000 clones in the sample, 88% are singletons; the top ten hold roughly 4%. The sequencing input was peripheral blood. These receptors came from a man between 60 and 75 years old who had recovered from COVID-19. Each CDR3 is given with its conserved first and last residue. Each record gives: CDR3 protein, V gene, J gene.

CDR3aa: CASSLEGRVGGYTF
v_gene: TRBV5-1
j_gene: TRBJ1-2

CDR3aa: CASSLEPGNNEQFF
v_gene: TRBV5-1
j_gene: TRBJ2-1

CDR3aa: CASSFSRVTGELFF
v_gene: TRBV11-2
j_gene: TRBJ2-2

CDR3aa: CASSPDRGEQYF
v_gene: TRBV5-1
j_gene: TRBJ2-7

CDR3aa: CASSTGTGTWTDGYTF
v_gene: TRBV19
j_gene: TRBJ1-2

CDR3aa: CASSHPGGMVYEQYF
v_gene: TRBV14
j_gene: TRBJ2-7

CDR3aa: CASSYGQLNEKLFF
v_gene: TRBV6-2/TRBV6-3
j_gene: TRBJ1-4

CDR3aa: CASSLGPGQKNTGELFF
v_gene: TRBV11-2
j_gene: TRBJ2-2

CDR3aa: CASSRGGRADYNEQFF
v_gene: TRBV11-2
j_gene: TRBJ2-1

CDR3aa: CASSQEWGLYGYTF
v_gene: TRBV4-2
j_gene: TRBJ1-2

CDR3aa: CSVVRGPEAFF
v_gene: TRBV29-1
j_gene: TRBJ1-1